This T cell receptor beta chain was obtained from a study of blood T cells in healthy people across ages. A second PCR of roughly 7 to 11 cycles used a sample-barcoded 5' primer and a J-beta primer mix. TCRdb fed the 5' RACE reads into MiXCR, producing one record per CDR3 protein. The top ten clones hold about 2.1% of a sample with 2 million or so distinct CDR3 sequences, about 49% of them seen once. This clonotype was observed a few times. CDR3 length equals 11 residues. Trimming took 8 bases from V and 2 from J, leaving 9 bases between them. In germline, CDR1 is DFQATT, CDR2 SNEGSKA (reference sequence).

The source material was blood. The receptor was derived from a woman aged 40-49 years in good health. The gene calls are TRBV20-1 and TRBJ2-5; D not resolved. CDR3 loop: CSTDGQETQYF. For the CDR3, the DNA is TGCAGTACAGACGGACAAGAGACCCAGTACTTC.